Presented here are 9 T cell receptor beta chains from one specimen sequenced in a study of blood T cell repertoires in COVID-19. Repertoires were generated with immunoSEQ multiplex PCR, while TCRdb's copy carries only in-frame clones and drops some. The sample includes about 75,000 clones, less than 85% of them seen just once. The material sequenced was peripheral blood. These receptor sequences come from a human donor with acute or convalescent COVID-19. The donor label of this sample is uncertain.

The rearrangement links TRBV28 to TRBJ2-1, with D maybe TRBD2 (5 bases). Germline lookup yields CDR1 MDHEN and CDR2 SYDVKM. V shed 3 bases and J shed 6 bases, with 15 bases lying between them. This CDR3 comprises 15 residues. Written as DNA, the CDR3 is TGTGCCAGCAGTTTTCCTTTGGACTTTTCCAATGAGCAGTTCTTC. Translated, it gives CASSFPLDFSNEQFF.

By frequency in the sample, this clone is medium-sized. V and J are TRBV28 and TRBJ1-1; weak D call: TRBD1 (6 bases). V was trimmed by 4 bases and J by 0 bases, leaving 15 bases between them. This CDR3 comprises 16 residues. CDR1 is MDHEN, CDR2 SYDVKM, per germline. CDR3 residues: CASSSGGGRLNTEAFF. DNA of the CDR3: TGTGCCAGCAGTTCTGGGGGGGGCCGCCTGAACACTGAAGCTTTCTTT.

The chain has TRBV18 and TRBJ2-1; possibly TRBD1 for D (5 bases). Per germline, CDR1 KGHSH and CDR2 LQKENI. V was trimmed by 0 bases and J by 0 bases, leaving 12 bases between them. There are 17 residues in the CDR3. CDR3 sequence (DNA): TGTGCCAGCTCACCACCTACCAGGGCTAGCTCCTACAATGAGCAGTTCTTC. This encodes CASSPPTRASSYNEQFF.

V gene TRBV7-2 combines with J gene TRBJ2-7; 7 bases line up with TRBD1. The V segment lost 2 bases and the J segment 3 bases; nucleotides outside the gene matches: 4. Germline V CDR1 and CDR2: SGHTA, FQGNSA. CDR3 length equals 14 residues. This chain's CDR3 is CASSLTGTDYEQYF. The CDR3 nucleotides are TGTGCCAGCAGCTTAACAGGGACAGACTACGAGCAGTACTTC.

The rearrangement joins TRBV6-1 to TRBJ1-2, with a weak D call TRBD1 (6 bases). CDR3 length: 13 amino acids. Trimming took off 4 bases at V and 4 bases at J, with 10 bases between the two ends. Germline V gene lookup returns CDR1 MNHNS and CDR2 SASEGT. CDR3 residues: CASSATGFYGYTF. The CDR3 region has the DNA TGTGCCAGCAGTGCGACAGGCTTCTATGGCTACACCTTC.

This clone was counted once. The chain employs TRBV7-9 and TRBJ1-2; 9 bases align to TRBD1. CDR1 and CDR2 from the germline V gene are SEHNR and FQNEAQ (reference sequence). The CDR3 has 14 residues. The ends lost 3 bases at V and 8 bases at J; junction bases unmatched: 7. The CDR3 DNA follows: TGTGCCAGCAGCTTCGGGACAGGGAATGTCGGCTACACCTTC. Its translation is CASSFGTGNVGYTF.

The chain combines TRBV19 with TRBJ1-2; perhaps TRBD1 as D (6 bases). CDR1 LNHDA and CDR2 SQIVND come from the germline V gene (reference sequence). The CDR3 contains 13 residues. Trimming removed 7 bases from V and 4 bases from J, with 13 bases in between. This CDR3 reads CASTYDRSYGYTF. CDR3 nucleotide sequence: TGTGCCAGTACCTACGACAGGTCCTATGGCTACACCTTC.

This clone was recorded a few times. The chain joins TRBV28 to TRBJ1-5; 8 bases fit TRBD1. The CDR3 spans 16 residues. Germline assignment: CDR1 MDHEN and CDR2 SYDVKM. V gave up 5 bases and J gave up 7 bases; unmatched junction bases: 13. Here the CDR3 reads CASSLPGGARGQPQHF. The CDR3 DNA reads TGTGCCAGCAGTCTTCCAGGGGGCGCAAGGGGACAGCCCCAGCATTTT.

The CDR3 DNA is TGTGCCAGCAGCCAAGGGGCAGGATATTCTAACTATGGCTACACCTTC. Its translation is CASSQGAGYSNYGYTF. The V gene is TRBV3-1 (or the pseudogene TRBV3-2), the J gene TRBJ1-2; no definite D call. The CDR3 has 16 amino acids. V lost 1 base, J lost 0 bases, and 12 bases lay in between. Germline V gene data show CDR1 as LGHDT and CDR2 as YNNKEL (reference sequence).